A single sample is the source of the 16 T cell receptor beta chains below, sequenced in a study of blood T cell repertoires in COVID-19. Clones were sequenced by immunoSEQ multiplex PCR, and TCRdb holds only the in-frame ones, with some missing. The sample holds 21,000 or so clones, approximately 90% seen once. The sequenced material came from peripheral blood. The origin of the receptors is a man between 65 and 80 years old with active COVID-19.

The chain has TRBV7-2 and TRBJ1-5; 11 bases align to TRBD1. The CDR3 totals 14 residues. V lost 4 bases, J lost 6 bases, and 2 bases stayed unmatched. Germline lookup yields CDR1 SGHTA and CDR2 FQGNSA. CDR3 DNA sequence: TGTGCCAGCAGCTGGACAGGGGGCCGTCAGCCCCAGCATTTT. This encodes CASSWTGGRQPQHF.

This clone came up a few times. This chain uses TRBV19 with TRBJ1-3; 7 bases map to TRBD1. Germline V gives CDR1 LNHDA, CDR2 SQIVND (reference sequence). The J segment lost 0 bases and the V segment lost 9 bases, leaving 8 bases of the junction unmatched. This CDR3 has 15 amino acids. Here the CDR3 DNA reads TGTGCCAGCTCCCCAGGGGGGACCTCTGGAAACACCATATATTTT. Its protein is CASSPGGTSGNTIYF.

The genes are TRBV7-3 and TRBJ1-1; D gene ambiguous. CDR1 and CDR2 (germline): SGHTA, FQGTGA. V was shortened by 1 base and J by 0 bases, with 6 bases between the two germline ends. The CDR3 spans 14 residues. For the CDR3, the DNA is TGTGCCAGCAGCTTAATGTCGGTGAACACTGAAGCTTTCTTT. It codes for CASSLMSVNTEAFF.

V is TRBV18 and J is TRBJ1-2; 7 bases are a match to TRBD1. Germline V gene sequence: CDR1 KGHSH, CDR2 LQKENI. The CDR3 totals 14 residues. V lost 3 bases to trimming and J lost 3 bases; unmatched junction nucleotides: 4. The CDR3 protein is CASSPDRDHYGYTF. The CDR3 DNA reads TGTGCCAGCTCACCCGACAGGGACCACTATGGCTACACCTTC.

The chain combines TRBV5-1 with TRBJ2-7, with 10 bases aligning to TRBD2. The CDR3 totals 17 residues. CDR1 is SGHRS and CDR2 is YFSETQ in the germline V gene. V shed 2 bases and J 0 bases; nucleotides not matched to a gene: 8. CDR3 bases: TGCGCCAGCAGCTTCCGCCCGGGACTAGCGTCCTCCTACGAGCAGTACTTC. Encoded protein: CASSFRPGLASSYEQYF.

This CDR3 reads CASSQRPGVTGELFF. The CDR3 region has the DNA TGTGCCAGCAGCCAAAGGCCAGGGGTCACCGGGGAGCTGTTTTTT. This rearrangement joins TRBV3-1 (or the pseudogene TRBV3-2) to TRBJ2-2, with a weak D call TRBD1 (6 bases). CDR1 is LGHDT, CDR2 YNNKEL, per germline (reference sequence). Between the trimmed V and J ends, which lost 2 bases and 4 bases, there was a span of 11 bases. CDR3 length equals 15 residues.

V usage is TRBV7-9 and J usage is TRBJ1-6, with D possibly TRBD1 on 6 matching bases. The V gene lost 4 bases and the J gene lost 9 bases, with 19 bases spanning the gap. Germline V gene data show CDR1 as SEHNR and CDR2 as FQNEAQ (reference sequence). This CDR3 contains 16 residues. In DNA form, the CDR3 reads TGTGCCAGCAGCTCAGGGGTGGGGCTAGGGGCTTCACCCCTCCACTTT. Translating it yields CASSSGVGLGASPLHF. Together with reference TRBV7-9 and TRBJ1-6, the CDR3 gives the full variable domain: DTGVSQNPRHKITKRGQNVTFRCDPISEHNRLYWYRQTLGQGPEFLTYFQNEAQLEKSRLLSDRFSAERPKGSFSTLEIQRTEQGDSAMYLCASSSGVGLGASPLHFGNGTRLTVT.

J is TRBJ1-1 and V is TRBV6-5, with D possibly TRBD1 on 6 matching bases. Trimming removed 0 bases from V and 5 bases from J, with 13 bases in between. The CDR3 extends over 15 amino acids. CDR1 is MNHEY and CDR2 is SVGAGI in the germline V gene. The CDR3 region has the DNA TGTGCCAGCAGTTACTCGATGGGGGCGGGTACTGAAGCTTTCTTT. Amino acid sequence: CASSYSMGAGTEAFF.

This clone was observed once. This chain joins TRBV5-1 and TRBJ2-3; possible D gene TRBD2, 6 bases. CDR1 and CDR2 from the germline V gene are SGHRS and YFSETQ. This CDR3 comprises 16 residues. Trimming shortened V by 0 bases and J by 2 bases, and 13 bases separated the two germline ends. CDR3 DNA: TGCGCCAGCAGCTTGGGCGGGGATGGACACACAGATACGCAGTATTTT. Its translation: CASSLGGDGHTDTQYF.

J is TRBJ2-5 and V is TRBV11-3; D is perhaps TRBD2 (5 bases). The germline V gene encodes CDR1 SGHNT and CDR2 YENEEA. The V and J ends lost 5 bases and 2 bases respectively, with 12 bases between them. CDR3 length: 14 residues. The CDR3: CASSLNPGQETQYF. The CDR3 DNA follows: TGTGCCAGCAGCCTCAACCCGGGGCAAGAGACCCAGTACTTC.

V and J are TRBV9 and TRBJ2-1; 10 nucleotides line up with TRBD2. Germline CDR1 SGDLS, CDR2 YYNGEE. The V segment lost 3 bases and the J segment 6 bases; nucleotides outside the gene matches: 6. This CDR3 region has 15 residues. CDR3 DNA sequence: TGTGCCAGCAGCGGTAGCGGGAGGTCCCCCAATGAGCAGTTCTTC. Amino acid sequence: CASSGSGRSPNEQFF.

The CDR3 loop is CASSLEPGQGVGYTF. DNA of the CDR3: TGTGCCAGCAGCTTAGAGCCGGGACAGGGGGTTGGCTACACCTTC. The chain joins TRBV7-8 to TRBJ1-2; 11 bases align to TRBD1. The CDR3 totals 15 residues. The germline V gene encodes CDR1 SGHVS and CDR2 FQNEAQ. V lost 1 base, J lost 7 bases, and 5 bases stayed unmatched.

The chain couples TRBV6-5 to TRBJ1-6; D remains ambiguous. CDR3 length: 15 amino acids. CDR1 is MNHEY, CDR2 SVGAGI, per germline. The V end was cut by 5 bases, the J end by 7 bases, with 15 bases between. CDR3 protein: CASSPAAPRNSPLHF. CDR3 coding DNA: TGTGCCAGCAGTCCCGCGGCCCCGCGGAATTCACCCCTCCACTTT.

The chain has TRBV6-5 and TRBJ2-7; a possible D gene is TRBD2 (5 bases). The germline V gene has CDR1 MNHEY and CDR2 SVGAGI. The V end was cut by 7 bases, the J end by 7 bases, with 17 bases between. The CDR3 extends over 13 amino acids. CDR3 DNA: TGTGCCAGCAAGGACTGGAACCCTCGGGAGCAGTACTTC. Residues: CASKDWNPREQYF.

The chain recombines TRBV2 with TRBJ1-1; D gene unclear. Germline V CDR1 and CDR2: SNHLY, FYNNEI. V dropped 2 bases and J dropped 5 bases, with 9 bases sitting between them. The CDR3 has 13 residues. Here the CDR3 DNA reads TGTGCCAGCAGTGAAAACGCGGAGACTGAAGCTTTCTTT. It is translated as CASSENAETEAFF. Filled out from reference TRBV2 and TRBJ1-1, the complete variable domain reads EPEVTQTPSHQVTQMGQEVILRCVPISNHLYFYWYRQILGQKVEFLVSFYNNEISEKSEIFDDQFSVERPDGSNFTLKIRSTKLEDSAMYFCASSENAETEAFFGQGTRLTVV.

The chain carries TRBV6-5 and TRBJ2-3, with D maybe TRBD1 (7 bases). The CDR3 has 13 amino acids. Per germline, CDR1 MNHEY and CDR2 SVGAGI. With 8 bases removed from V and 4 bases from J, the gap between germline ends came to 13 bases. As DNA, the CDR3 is TGTGCCAGCTCGGAGGGGGCACCAGATACGCAGTATTTT. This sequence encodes CASSEGAPDTQYF.